The subject of this entry is one T cell receptor (beta chain). Method: immunoSEQ multiplex PCR; TCRdb's copy keeps in-frame clones and lacks some. The repertoire holds about 220,000 clones, 84% seen once, with 2% to 2.5% in the top ten. V lost 7 bases, J lost 5 bases, and 20 bases lay in between. The CDR3 totals 15 residues. Germline CDR1 is SGHVS and CDR2 is FNYEAQ. This entry comes from a study of blood T cell repertoires in COVID-19. On the study more broadly: COVID-19 samples from acute and convalescent phases originated in the United States, Italy and Spain.

Sequenced sample: peripheral blood. The TCR comes from a man aged 40-49 years who had recovered from COVID-19. The chain uses TRBV7-6 and TRBJ2-5; TRBD2 might be the D (5 bases). This CDR3 is CASNRREGSGETQYF. CDR3 nucleotides: TGTGCCAGCAACAGACGAGAGGGATCGGGGGAGACCCAGTACTTC.